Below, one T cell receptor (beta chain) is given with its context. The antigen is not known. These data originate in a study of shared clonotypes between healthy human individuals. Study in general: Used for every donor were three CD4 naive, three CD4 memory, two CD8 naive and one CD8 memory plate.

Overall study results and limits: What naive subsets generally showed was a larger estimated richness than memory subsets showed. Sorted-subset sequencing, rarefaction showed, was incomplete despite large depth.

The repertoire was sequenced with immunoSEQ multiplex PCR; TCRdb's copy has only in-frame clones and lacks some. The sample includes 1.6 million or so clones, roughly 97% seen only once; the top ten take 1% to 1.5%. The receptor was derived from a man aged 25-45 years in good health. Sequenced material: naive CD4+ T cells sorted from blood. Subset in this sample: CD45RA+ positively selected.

CDR3: CASSGTSGSYEQFF. In DNA form, the CDR3 reads TGTGCCAGCAGCGGGACTAGCGGGAGTTATGAGCAGTTCTTC. The chain carries TRBV5-4 and TRBJ2-1; 14 bases are shared with TRBD2. Germline V gives CDR1 SGHNT, CDR2 YYREEE (reference sequence). With 4 bases clipped from V and 8 bases from J, the junction kept 2 bases outside the gene matches. The CDR3 consists of 14 residues.